This TCR beta chain was recovered during a study of T cells in Graves' hyperthyroidism and ophthalmopathy. Across the whole study: Pretreatment peripheral blood was obtained at initial diagnosis. Study-level findings and limits: Most expanded thyroid clonotypes above 0.001 recurred in blood.

This clonotype was recorded many times. What it binds is unknown. CDR1 and CDR2 from the germline V gene are SGHAT and FQNNGV. CDR3 size: 14 residues. V lost 8 bases and J lost 8; bases outside the gene matches: 12. A patient was excluded if there was uncontrolled infection, other autoimmune disease, pregnancy or lactation. Clinical symptoms, serum thyroxine, TRAb, thyroid ultrasound and orbital computed tomography informed diagnoses. TCR beta CDR3 regions were amplified from RNA transcripts. First-round RT-PCR of the TCR CDR3 relied on the HTBI primer set. TCRdb reprocessed the multiplex PCR reads with MiXCR, giving one entry per CDR3 protein. The sample has hundreds of thousands of distinct CDR3 sequences, just under 20% seen once; the top ten hold roughly 44%.

The sequence derives from a man between 35 and 55 years old with Graves' ophthalmopathy. Input material: blood. The chain combines TRBV11-2 with TRBJ2-3, with 8 bases identical to TRBD2. The CDR3 DNA reads as TGTGCCAGCCGTCCGGGGGGGGGCCGTAGTACGCAGTATTTT. Translated, it gives CASRPGGGRSTQYF. Full variable domain (rest looked up from reference TRBV11-2 and TRBJ2-3): EAGVAQSPRYKIIEKRQSVAFWCNPISGHATLYWYQQILGQGPKLLIQFQNNGVVDDSQLPKDRFSAERLKGVDSTLKIQPAKLEDSAVYLCASRPGGGRSTQYFGPGTRLTVL.